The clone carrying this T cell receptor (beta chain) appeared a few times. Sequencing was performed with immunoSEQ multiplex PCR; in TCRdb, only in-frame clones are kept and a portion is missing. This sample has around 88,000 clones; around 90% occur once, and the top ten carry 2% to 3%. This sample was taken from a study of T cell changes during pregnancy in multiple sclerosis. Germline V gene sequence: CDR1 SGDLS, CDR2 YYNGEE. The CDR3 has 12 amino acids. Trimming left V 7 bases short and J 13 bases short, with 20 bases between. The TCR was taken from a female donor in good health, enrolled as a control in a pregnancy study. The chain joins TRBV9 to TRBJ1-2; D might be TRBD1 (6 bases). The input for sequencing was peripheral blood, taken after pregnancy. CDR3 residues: CASHPAGRGFTF. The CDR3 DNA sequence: TGTGCCAGCCATCCGGCGGGCAGGGGATTCACCTTC.